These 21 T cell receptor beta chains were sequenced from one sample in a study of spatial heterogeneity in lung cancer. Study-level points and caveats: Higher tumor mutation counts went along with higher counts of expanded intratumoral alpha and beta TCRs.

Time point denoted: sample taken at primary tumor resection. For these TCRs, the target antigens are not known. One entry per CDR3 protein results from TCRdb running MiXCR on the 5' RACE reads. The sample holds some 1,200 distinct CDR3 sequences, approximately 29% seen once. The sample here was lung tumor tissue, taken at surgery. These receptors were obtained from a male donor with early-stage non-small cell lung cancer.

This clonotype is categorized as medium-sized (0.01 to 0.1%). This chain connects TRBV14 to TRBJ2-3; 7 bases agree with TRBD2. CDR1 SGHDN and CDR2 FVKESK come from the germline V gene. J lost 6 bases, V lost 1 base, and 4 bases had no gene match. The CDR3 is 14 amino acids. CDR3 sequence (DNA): TGTGCCAGCAGCCAAGGGGACTACATCGATACGCAGTATTTT. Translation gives CASSQGDYIDTQYF.

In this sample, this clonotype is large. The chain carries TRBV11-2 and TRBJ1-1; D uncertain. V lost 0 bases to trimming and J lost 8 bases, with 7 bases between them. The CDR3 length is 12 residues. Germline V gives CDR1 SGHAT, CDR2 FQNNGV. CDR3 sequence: CASSLEFSEAFF. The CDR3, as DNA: TGTGCCAGCAGCTTAGAATTTTCGGAAGCTTTCTTT. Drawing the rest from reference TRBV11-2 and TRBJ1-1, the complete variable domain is EAGVAQSPRYKIIEKRQSVAFWCNPISGHATLYWYQQILGQGPKLLIQFQNNGVVDDSQLPKDRFSAERLKGVDSTLKIQPAKLEDSAVYLCASSLEFSEAFFGQGTRLTVV.

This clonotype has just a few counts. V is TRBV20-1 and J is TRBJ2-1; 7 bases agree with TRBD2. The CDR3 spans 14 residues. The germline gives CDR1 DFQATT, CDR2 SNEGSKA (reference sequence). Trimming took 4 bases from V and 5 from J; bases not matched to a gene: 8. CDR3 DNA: TGCAGTGCTATCCCCTTAGCGGGTGACAATGAGCAGTTCTTC. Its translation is CSAIPLAGDNEQFF.

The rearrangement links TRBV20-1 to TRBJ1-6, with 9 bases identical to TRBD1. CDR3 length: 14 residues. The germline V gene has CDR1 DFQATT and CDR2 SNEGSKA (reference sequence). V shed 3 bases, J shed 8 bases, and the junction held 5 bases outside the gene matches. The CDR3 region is CSASPGQGYSPLHF. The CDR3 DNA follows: TGCAGTGCTAGCCCGGGACAGGGATATTCACCCCTCCACTTT.

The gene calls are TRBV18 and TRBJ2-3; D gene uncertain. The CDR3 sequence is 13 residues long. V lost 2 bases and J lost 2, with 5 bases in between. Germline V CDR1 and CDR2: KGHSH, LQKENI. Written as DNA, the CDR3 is TGTGCCAGCTCACCAACCGACACAGATACGCAGTATTTT. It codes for CASSPTDTDTQYF.

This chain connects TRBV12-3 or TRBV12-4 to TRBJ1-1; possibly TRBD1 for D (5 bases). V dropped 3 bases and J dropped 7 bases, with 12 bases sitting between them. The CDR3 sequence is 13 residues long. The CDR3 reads CASSFAGEGEAFF. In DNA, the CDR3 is TGTGCCAGCAGTTTCGCGGGGGAAGGTGAAGCTTTCTTT.

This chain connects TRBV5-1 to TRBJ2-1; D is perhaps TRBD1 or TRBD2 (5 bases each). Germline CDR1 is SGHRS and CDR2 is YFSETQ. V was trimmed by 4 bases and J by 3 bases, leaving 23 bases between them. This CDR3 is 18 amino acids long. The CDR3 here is CASSQPRPGDGFYNEQFF. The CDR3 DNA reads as TGCGCCAGCAGCCAACCCCGTCCCGGGGACGGTTTCTACAATGAGCAGTTCTTC.

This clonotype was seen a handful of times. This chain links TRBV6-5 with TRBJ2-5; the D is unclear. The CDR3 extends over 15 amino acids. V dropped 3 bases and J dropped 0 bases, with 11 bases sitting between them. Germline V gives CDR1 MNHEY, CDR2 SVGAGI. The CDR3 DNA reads TGTGCCAGCAGTTATTGGCCCTTCGACCAAGAGACCCAGTACTTC. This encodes CASSYWPFDQETQYF.

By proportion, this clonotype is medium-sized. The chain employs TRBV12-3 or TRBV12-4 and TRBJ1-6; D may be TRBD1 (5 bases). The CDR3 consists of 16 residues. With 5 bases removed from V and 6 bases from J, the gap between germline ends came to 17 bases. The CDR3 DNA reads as TGTGCCAGCAGTCCAAAGGGGCGAGGGGCTAATTCACCCCTCCACTTT. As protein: CASSPKGRGANSPLHF.

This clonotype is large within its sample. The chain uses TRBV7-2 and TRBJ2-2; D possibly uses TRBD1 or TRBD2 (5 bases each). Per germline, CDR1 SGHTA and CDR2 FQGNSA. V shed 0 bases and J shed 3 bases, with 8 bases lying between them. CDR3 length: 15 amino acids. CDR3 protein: CASSLAGDYTGELFF. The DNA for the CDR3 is TGTGCCAGCAGCTTAGCGGGGGATTACACCGGGGAGCTGTTTTTT.

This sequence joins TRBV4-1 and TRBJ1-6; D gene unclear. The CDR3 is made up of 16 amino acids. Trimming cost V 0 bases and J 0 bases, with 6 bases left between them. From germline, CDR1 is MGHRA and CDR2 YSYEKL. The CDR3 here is CASSQDFGSYNSPLHF. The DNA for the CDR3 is TGCGCCAGCAGCCAAGATTTCGGCTCCTATAATTCACCCCTCCACTTT.

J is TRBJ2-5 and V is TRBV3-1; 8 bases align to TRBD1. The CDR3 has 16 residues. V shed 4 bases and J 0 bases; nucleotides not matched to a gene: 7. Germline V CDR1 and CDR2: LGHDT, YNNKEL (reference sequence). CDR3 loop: CASSPLGTGHQETQYF. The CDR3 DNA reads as TGTGCCAGCAGCCCCTTAGGGACAGGCCACCAAGAGACCCAGTACTTC.

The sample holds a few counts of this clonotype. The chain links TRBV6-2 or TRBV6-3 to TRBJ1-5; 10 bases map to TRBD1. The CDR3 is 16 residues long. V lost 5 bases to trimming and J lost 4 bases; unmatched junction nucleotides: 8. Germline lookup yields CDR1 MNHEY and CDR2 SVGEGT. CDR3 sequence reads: CASSQWGQGPNQPQHF. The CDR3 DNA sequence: TGTGCCAGCAGTCAATGGGGACAGGGGCCAAATCAGCCCCAGCATTTT.

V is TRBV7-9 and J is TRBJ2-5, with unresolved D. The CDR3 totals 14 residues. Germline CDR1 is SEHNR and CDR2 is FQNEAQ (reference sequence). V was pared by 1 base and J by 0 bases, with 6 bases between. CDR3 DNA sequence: TGTGCCAGCAGCTTAGTACCATACCAAGAGACCCAGTACTTC. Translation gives CASSLVPYQETQYF.

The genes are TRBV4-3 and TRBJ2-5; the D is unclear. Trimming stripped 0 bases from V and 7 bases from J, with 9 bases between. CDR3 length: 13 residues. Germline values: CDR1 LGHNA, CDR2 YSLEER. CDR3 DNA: TGCGCCAGCAGCCAAGATTACGCAGGGACCCAGTACTTC. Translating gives CASSQDYAGTQYF.

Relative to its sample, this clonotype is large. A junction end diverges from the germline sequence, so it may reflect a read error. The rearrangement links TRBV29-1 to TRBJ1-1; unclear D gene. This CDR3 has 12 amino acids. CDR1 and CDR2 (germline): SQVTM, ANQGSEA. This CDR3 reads CRVIDENTEAFF. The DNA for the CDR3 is TGCCGCGTAATTGATGAGAACACTGAAGCTTTCTTT.

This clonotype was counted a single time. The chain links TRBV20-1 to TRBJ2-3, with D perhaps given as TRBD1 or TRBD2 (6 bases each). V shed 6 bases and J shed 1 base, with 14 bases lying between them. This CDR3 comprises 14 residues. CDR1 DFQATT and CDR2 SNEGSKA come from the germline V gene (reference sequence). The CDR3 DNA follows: TGCAGTGCGGGGGGCCGGCGGGGCACAGATACGCAGTATTTT. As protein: CSAGGRRGTDTQYF.

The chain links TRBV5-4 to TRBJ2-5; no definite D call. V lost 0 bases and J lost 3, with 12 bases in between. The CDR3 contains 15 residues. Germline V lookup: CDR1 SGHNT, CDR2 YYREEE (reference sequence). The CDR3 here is CASSLGRGVKETQYF. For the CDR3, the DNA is TGTGCCAGCAGCTTGGGTCGCGGAGTTAAAGAGACCCAGTACTTC.

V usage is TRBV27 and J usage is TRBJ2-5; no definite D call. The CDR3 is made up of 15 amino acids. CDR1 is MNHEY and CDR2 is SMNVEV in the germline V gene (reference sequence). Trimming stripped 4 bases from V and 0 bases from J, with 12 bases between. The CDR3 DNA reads TGTGCCAGCAGTTCCGGGCCCGCATACCAAGAGACCCAGTACTTC. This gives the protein CASSSGPAYQETQYF.

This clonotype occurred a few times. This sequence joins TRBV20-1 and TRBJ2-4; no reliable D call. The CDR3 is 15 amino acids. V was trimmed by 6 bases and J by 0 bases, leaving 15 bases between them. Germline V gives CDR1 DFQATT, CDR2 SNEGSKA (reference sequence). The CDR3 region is CSAPWQSLAKNIQYF. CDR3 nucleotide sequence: TGCAGTGCCCCGTGGCAGTCCCTAGCCAAAAACATTCAGTACTTC.

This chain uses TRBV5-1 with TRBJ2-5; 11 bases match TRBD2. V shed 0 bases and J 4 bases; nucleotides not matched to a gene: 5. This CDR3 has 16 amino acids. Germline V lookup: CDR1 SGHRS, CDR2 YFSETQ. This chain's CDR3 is CASSLELAGGPETQYF. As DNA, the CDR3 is TGCGCCAGCAGCTTGGAATTAGCGGGGGGGCCAGAGACCCAGTACTTC.